The T cell receptor (beta chain) described here comes from a study of T cell repertoires in cytomegalovirus infection. TCRdb re-analysed the reads in MiXCR, keeping a single row per CDR3 protein. The repertoire holds under 350,000 distinct CDR3 sequences, with around 20% as singletons. This clonotype was counted ten times or more. The antigen is unknown. The material sequenced was cultured PBMCs, taken from culture after CMV antigen stimulation. This TCR derives from a human donor in good health (CMV status not recorded). Some clones in this sample may be carry-over from other donors' samples.

CDR3 nucleotide sequence: TGTGCCAGCAGCTTTGGAGTCACTGAAGCTTTCTTT. It codes for CASSFGVTEAFF. The J gene is TRBJ1-1, the V gene TRBV7-9, with D hard to call. CDR3 size: 12 residues. The germline V gene has CDR1 SEHNR and CDR2 FQNEAQ (reference sequence). The V end lost 3 bases, the J end lost 4 bases, and 6 bases lay between the germline ends.